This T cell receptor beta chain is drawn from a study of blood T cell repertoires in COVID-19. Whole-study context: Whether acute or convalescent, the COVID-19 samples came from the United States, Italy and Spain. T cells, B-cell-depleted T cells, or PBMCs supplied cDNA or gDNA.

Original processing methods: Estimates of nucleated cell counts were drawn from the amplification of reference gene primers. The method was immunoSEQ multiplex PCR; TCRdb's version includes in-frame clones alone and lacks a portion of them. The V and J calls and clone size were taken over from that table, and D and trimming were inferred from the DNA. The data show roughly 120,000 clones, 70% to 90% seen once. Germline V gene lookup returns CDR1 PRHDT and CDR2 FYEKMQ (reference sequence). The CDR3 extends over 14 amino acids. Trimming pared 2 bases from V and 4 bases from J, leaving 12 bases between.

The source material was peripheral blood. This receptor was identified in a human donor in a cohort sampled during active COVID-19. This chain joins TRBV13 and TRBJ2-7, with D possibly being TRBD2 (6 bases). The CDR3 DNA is TGTGCCAGCAGCTTAACGGGACTCGGTTACGAGCAGTACTTC. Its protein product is CASSLTGLGYEQYF.